Here is one T cell receptor (beta chain) with its context. This clonotype was detected a few times. The antigen it binds to is not known. No clone much larger than this one lies a single base away; base qualities are absent. The data stem from a study of T-cell memory formation after mild COVID-19 (dated by TCRdb to about 2021). Some background on the complete study: TCR sequence clusters from the two donors were found to be largely donor specific. In a couple of donors, T-cell clones that expanded and contracted after mild COVID-19 were tracked by sequencing TCRalpha and TCRbeta repertoires over time. Two young, previously healthy adult volunteers made up the cohort, one male and one female.

General findings and caveats noted by the study authors: Clones that contracted from day 15 to 85 showed balanced CD4/CD8 phenotypes, whereas a second wave of clones that expanded from day 15 to 37 leaned towards CD4+. Contracting CD4+ clones appeared mostly in the CM and EM memory subsets, whereas CD8+ clones were enriched in EMRA. Some responding clones were detected in pre-infection memory, suggesting pre-existing cross-reactive memory T cells joined the SARS-CoV-2 response. Only a couple of mild cases were covered by the study, and larger cohorts that include severe cases with pre-infection samples were considered necessary. Whether the second-wave clones peaking on day 37 were SARS-CoV-2 specific was not confirmed.

Ficoll-Paque density gradient centrifugation was used to isolate PBMCs. The instrument given in TCRdb is Illumina NovaSeq 6000. cDNA libraries for TCRalpha and TCRbeta were prepared by 5'RACE using constant-segment primers, with sample barcodes and unique molecular identifiers added. RNA was extracted from every sample with Trizol reagent. Libraries were amplified in two PCR steps, with a second sample barcode and Illumina TruSeq adapters added in the second step. Sequencing of libraries was performed on an Illumina NovaSeq with 2 x 150 bp paired-end reads. The original methods were these. With migec v1.2.7, reads were demultiplexed and then collapsed into UMI-guided consensus sequences. Using mixcr v2.1.11, UMI consensuses were aligned to TRA and TRB V and J templates and then assembled into clonotypes. Expanded or contracted clonotypes were those called significant by both edgeR and NoisET, with noise models trained on biological replicates. For edgeR calls, the thresholds were a false discovery rate-adjusted p below 0.01 and a log2 fold-change of 1. PCA with hierarchical clustering of max-normalized trajectories of the 1000 most abundant clonotypes was used as exploratory dynamics analysis. Separately sequenced CD4+ and CD8+ repertoires were used to assign a CD4 or CD8 phenotype to each responding clone. TCRdb redid the processing of the public reads, applying fastp at Q25 and MiXCR, and retained in-frame beta chains. Duplicate CDR3 protein sequences are folded into a single record with the most common DNA and genes. TCRdb's processing, not the authors', yielded these V and J calls. The sample yields around 500,000 distinct CDR3 sequences; about 20% were counted once. 12% of the sample is held by the ten biggest clonotypes.

V loses 5 bases at its end and J loses 8 bases; junction bases beyond the gene matches: 13. The CDR3 sequence holds 16 residues, the cysteine and phenylalanine included. This entry keeps only the CDR3 DNA: 48 bases, framed from base 1. Taken from the germline V gene, the CDR1 and CDR2 loops are SGHTA and FQGTGA. Sample: PBMCs or a T cell subset sorted from them (not recorded which). The chain is encoded by TRBV7-3 joined to TRBJ2-2, with 8 bases in between that match TRBD2. This receptor was taken from an adult woman who had mild COVID-19 (a few samples of this study predate the infection). The sample titles of this study are shuffled in the database, so cell type and time point are left out; the donor was told from shared clones. The CDR3 region reads CASSPSPAGVVGELFF. The nucleotide sequence reads as follows: TGTGCCAGCAGCCCCTCCCCAGCGGGAGTAGTAGGGGAGCTGTTTTTT. The CDR3, completed at both ends by the reference TRBV7-3 and TRBJ2-2 genes, gives the full variable domain GAGVSQTPSNKVTEKGKYVELRCDPISGHTALYWYRQSLGQGPEFLIYFQGTGAADDSGLPNDRFFAVRPEGSVSTLKIQRTERGDSAVYLCASSPSPAGVVGELFFGEGSRLTVL.